This passage covers 10 T cell receptor beta chains from one sample sequenced in a study of T cells after yellow fever vaccination. TCRdb re-called the 5' RACE reads through MiXCR, storing one row per CDR3 protein. The sample lists fewer than 150,000 distinct CDR3 sequences; 7.2% were seen once. Source: CD4+ T cells sorted from PBMCs, taken more than 35 days after the first yellow fever vaccination. The receptors come from a man aged 18 to 29 who received the YFV17D yellow fever vaccine.

This clonotype showed up many times. The rearrangement links TRBV4-1 to TRBJ2-3; 11 bases match TRBD2. V lost 0 bases, J lost 11 bases, and 10 bases stayed unmatched. Looked up from germline, CDR1 is MGHRA and CDR2 is YSYEKL. CDR3 length: 16 amino acids. CDR3 DNA: TGCGCCAGCAGCCAAGAAAATCGGCTAGCGGGGGGCGGGCAGTATTTT. Its protein is CASSQENRLAGGGQYF.

This clonotype occurred many times. V usage is TRBV10-3 and J usage is TRBJ2-5; 11 bases are a match to TRBD2. CDR3 length: 15 residues. The germline V gene has CDR1 ENHRY and CDR2 SYGVKD. Losses at the gene ends were 5 bases for V and 5 bases for J; bases not matched to a gene: 7. The CDR3 spells CAISLAGGESETQYF. CDR3 sequence (DNA): TGTGCCATCAGTCTAGCGGGGGGAGAGTCTGAGACCCAGTACTTC.

This clonotype was detected only a few times. The rearrangement joins TRBV6-5 to TRBJ2-7, with D hard to call. V dropped 11 bases and J dropped 3 bases, with 8 bases sitting between them. The CDR3 covers 10 residues. Germline lookup yields CDR1 MNHEY and CDR2 SVGAGI. The CDR3 is CACKRYEQYV. Written as DNA, the CDR3 is TGTGCCTGTAAGCGCTACGAGCAGTACGTC.

This clonotype was detected many times. The rearrangement joins TRBV12-3 or TRBV12-4 to TRBJ2-5, with D possibly TRBD2 on 6 matching bases. The V and J ends lost 4 bases and 1 base respectively, with 13 bases between them. The CDR3 has 15 residues. CDR3 nucleotide sequence: TGTGCCAGCAGTTATAACGGGGGTGGCCAAGAGACCCAGTACTTC. Translated: CASSYNGGGQETQYF.

In its sample, this clonotype was seen many times. The genes are TRBV6-2 or TRBV6-3 and TRBJ2-2; D gene ambiguous. V was clipped by 0 bases and J by 0 bases, with 8 bases between them. The germline CDR1 and CDR2 sequences are MNHEY and SVGEGT. This CDR3 is built from 16 residues. The CDR3 here is CASSYSSRPNTGELFF. The CDR3 coding sequence is TGTGCCAGCAGTTACTCATCGAGACCGAACACCGGGGAGCTGTTTTTT.

Ten or more counts support this clonotype. The V and J genes are TRBV6-5 and TRBJ2-3, with 13 bases matching TRBD2. This CDR3 has 17 amino acids. Germline values: CDR1 MNHEY, CDR2 SVGAGI. After removal of 2 bases from V and 3 bases from J, the junction contained 5 bases not matched to a gene. The CDR3 loop reads CASSYPTSGGATDTQYF. In nucleotides, the CDR3 is TGTGCCAGCAGTTACCCAACTAGCGGGGGGGCGACAGATACGCAGTATTTT.

At least ten counts were recorded for this clonotype. The chain carries TRBV6-1 and TRBJ1-2; no firm D call. Germline values: CDR1 MNHNS, CDR2 SASEGT. Trimming left V 5 bases short and J 3 bases short, with 10 bases between. The CDR3 spans 13 residues. This CDR3 is CASSRKPDYGYTF. The CDR3 nucleotides are TGTGCCAGCAGTCGAAAACCGGACTATGGCTACACCTTC.

This clonotype was found many times. The rearrangement joins TRBV6-2 or TRBV6-3 to TRBJ1-1; 9 positions match TRBD1. Germline V gene data show CDR1 as MNHEY and CDR2 as SVGEGT. V shed 9 bases, J shed 0 bases, and the junction held 14 bases outside the gene matches. The CDR3 covers 17 residues. The CDR3 is CASWNLPGQGMNTEAFF. DNA of the CDR3: TGTGCCAGTTGGAACTTACCCGGACAGGGGATGAACACTGAAGCTTTCTTT.

This clonotype was found many times. The chain is built from TRBV7-6 and TRBJ2-7; D is unresolved. Germline assignment: CDR1 SGHVS and CDR2 FNYEAQ. V was cut by 4 bases and J by 0 bases, with 10 bases left in between. The CDR3 runs 14 residues. CDR3 DNA: TGTGCCAGCAGCTCCGGGTGGCCCTCCTACGAGCAGTACTTC. The encoded protein is CASSSGWPSYEQYF.

Many counts were recorded for this clonotype. The V and J genes are TRBV7-2 and TRBJ2-7; D gene unclear. CDR3 length: 12 residues. In germline, CDR1 is SGHTA, CDR2 FQGNSA. V lost 5 bases to trimming and J lost 3 bases, with 8 bases between them. The CDR3 here is CASSDGYYEQYF. CDR3 DNA sequence: TGTGCCAGCAGCGATGGTTACTACGAGCAGTACTTC.